A single TCR beta chain is shown here with its context. Its target is unknown. The data derive from a study of blood T cells in healthy people across ages. Study observations and caveats: Whereas aged donors had fewer naive CD4+ cells, long-lived donors had more of them and higher diversity.

PCR was performed a second time for about 6 to 12 cycles using a sample-barcoded 5' primer and a J-beta primer mix. One entry per CDR3 protein results from TCRdb running MiXCR on the 5' RACE reads. The sample holds around 1,900,000 distinct CDR3 sequences, about two fifths seen once. Unmatched junction bases numbered 5, after V lost 3 bases and J lost 6 bases. CDR3 size: 14 residues. Germline assignment: CDR1 SGHRS and CDR2 YFSETQ. The receptor was derived from a human donor in good health. Sequencing was done on a sample of blood. The chain links TRBV5-1 to TRBJ1-4; 7 bases fit TRBD1. In nucleotides, the CDR3 is TGCGCCAGCAGCTCCGGGACAGAGGATGAAAAACTGTTTTTT. It is translated as CASSSGTEDEKLFF.